A selection of T cell receptor beta chains follows, all from one sample in a study of OX40 agonist ivuxolimab in advanced cancers. Clones were sequenced by immunoSEQ multiplex PCR, and TCRdb holds only the in-frame ones, with some missing. Seen here are tens of thousands of clones, 65% to 75% observed once, and the top ten hold roughly a fifth. Sequencing was performed on CD4+ or CD8+ T cells sorted from blood, taken in a trial of the OX40 agonist ivuxolimab. Source of these receptors: an adult with an advanced solid tumor such as melanoma, head and neck, liver or kidney cancer. CDR3s include the opening cysteine and the closing phenylalanine or tryptophan. D genes are given only for firm matches. Where a row states a size, it is once, few, many or the class of an expanded clone; other rows omit it.

TRBV10-3	NA	TRBJ1-2	NA	TGTGCCATCAGCGGAGAGAGAACCTTAATCAATGGCTACACCTTC	CAISGERTLINGYTF
TRBV30	NA	TRBJ1-2	TRBD1	TGTGCCTGGAGTGTACCGGGACAGGGCTATGGCTACACCTTC	CAWSVPGQGYGYTF
TRBV30	NA	TRBJ1-2	NA	TGTGCCTGGAGTGGTCGGCATGCCCTTAACTATGGCTACACCTTC	CAWSGRHALNYGYTF
TRBV4-1	NA	TRBJ2-1	NA	TGCGCCAGCAGCCAGAACTGGTTGGTACAGTACAATGAGCAGTTCTTC	CASSQNWLVQYNEQFF
TRBV7-2	once	TRBJ2-5	NA	TGTGCCAGCAGCCCCTCGGGGGCCCCCCAAGAGACCCAGTACTTC	CASSPSGAPQETQYF
TRBV27	NA	TRBJ2-5	NA	TGTGCCAGCAGTTTATTAAATAGGGCGGAGACCCAGTACTTC	CASSLLNRAETQYF
TRBV2	few	TRBJ1-5	TRBD1	TGTGCCAGCAGTGCGGACAGGGTAGTTCAGCCCCAGCATTTT	CASSADRVVQPQHF
TRBV19	NA	TRBJ1-2	TRBD1	TGTGCCAGTAGTATGTTGGGACAGGGAGAAGCTAACTATGGCTACACCTTC	CASSMLGQGEANYGYTF
TRBV28	NA	TRBJ1-2	NA	TGTGCCAGCAGTTCCTATCCGAAGAGCTATGGCTACACCTTC	CASSSYPKSYGYTF
TRBV28	once	TRBJ2-2	TRBD2	TGTGCCAGCAGATCATTAGCGGGGGGTTTCACCGGGGAGCTGTTTTTT	CASRSLAGGFTGELFF
TRBV27	NA	TRBJ2-7	TRBD2	TGTGCCAGCAGCCGGGGGGGTACAGCCTACGAGCAGTACTTC	CASSRGGTAYEQYF
TRBV18	NA	TRBJ2-3	TRBD2	TGTGCCAGCTCACCTTCGAGCGGGGTCACAGATACGCAGTATTTT	CASSPSSGVTDTQYF
TRBV10-2	NA	TRBJ1-2	TRBD1	TGCGCCAGTATGACAGGGGGCAATGGCTACACCTTC	CASMTGGNGYTF
TRBV11-3	few	TRBJ2-3	NA	TGTGCCAGCAGCTTGGAGGGCAGAGATACGCAGTATTTT	CASSLEGRDTQYF
TRBV14	NA	TRBJ2-7	NA	TGTGCCAGCAGCCACTCTACAGGGCACGAGCAGTACTTC	CASSHSTGHEQYF
TRBV2	NA	TRBJ1-5	TRBD1	TGTGCCAGCACCGATGGGACAGGGGGGCGACAGCCCCAGCATTTT	CASTDGTGGRQPQHF
TRBV7-3	NA	TRBJ2-2	TRBD1	TGTGCCAGCAGCTTAACCTGGGACAACCCAGGGGGTAACACCGGGGAGCTGTTTTTT	CASSLTWDNPGGNTGELFF
TRBV18	NA	TRBJ1-1	NA	TGTGCCAGCTCACCTAGCCCGAACACTGAAGCTTTCTTT	CASSPSPNTEAFF
TRBV10-3	NA	TRBJ2-7	TRBD1	TGTGCCATCAATCCGGGACAGGGGTCCTACGAGCAGTACTTC	CAINPGQGSYEQYF
TRBV7-6	NA	TRBJ2-5	TRBD2	TGTGCCAGCAGCCCCGGGACTAGCAGAGAGACCCAGTACTTC	CASSPGTSRETQYF
TRBV5-6	once	TRBJ1-5	NA	TGTGCCAGCAGCTTGTATGTCGTAGCGCGGAGCAATCAGCCCCAGCATTTT	CASSLYVVARSNQPQHF
TRBV5-4	few	TRBJ1-1	TRBD1	TGTGCCAGCAGCCTGATAACTTGGACAGGGGGAAGCGCTGAAGCTTTCTTT	CASSLITWTGGSAEAFF
TRBV7-6	once	TRBJ2-3	NA	TGTGCCAGCAGTCTAGGGTCTGCCACAGATACGCAGTATTTT	CASSLGSATDTQYF
TRBV6-1	few	TRBJ1-6	TRBD1	TGTGCCAGCAGTGGACAGGGAGACGGCTCCTATAATTCACCCCTCCACTTT	CASSGQGDGSYNSPLHF
TRBV6-1	NA	TRBJ1-5	TRBD1	TGTGCCAGCAGTGGGAACAGGGGGCCAACTAATCAGCCCCAGCATTTT	CASSGNRGPTNQPQHF
TRBV18	NA	TRBJ1-1	NA	TGTGCCAGCTCGCAAACCCGGGAATTAGGAGCTTTCTTT	CASSQTRELGAFF
TRBV9	few	TRBJ1-1	NA	TGTGCCAGCAGCCCCTGGATGGCTGAAGCTTTCTTT	CASSPWMAEAFF
TRBV6-5	NA	TRBJ1-6	NA	TGTGCCAGCGTGGGGCAGAAGAATTCACCCCTCCACTTT	CASVGQKNSPLHF
TRBV13	once	TRBJ1-5	NA	TGTGCCAGCAGCCGAGGCAATAGCAATCAGCCCCAGCATTTT	CASSRGNSNQPQHF
TRBV30	NA	TRBJ2-5	TRBD2	TGTGCTTGGTCACTAGCGGGGGGAGCGGGGACCCAGTACTTC	CAWSLAGGAGTQYF
TRBV9	NA	TRBJ2-3	NA	TGTGCCAGCAGCTCGGTCGTCACAGATACGCAGTATTTT	CASSSVVTDTQYF
TRBV29-1	NA	TRBJ1-2	NA	TGCAGCGTCGAGGGCTGGAGTTATGGCTACACCTTC	CSVEGWSYGYTF
TRBV25-1	few	TRBJ2-4	NA	TGTGCCAGCAGTCGAGGGTCCAAAAACATTCAGTACTTC	CASSRGSKNIQYF
TRBV5-1	once	TRBJ1-3	TRBD1	TGCGCCAGCAGCCGCGGCAGGGGGGAGGGCGCTGGAAACACCATATATTTT	CASSRGRGEGAGNTIYF
TRBV28	NA	TRBJ2-1	NA	TGTGCCAGCAGTACCCGGGTCAATGAGCAGTTCTTC	CASSTRVNEQFF
TRBV6-5	NA	TRBJ2-7	NA	TGTGCCAGCAGTTATGGAGAAACTTACGAGCAGTACTTC	CASSYGETYEQYF
TRBV5-6	NA	TRBJ2-3	NA	TGTGCCAGCAGCTTGGTCACGTTCACAGATACGCAGTATTTT	CASSLVTFTDTQYF
TRBV12-5	NA	TRBJ1-2	NA	TGTGCTAGTGGTTTGGACGGACCGGGCTACACCTTC	CASGLDGPGYTF
TRBV4-1	NA	TRBJ2-5	NA	TGCGCCAGCAGCCCCCTGGGGGGGGGCGGCCAAGAGACCCAGTACTTC	CASSPLGGGGQETQYF
TRBV11-2	NA	TRBJ1-3	NA	TGTGCCTGCGCGGGGTCTACTGGAAACACCATATATTTT	CACAGSTGNTIYF
TRBV5-4	NA	TRBJ2-4	NA	TGTGCCAGCAAAGAGGGAGCCAAAAACATTCAGTACTTC	CASKEGAKNIQYF
TRBV10-2	NA	TRBJ1-2	TRBD1	TGCGCCAGCAGTCCTCTGGGACAGGGAATTTATGGCTACACCTTC	CASSPLGQGIYGYTF
TRBV29-1	NA	TRBJ1-2	NA	TGCAGCGTTGAAGATAGGTGGAGGGACTATGGCTACACCTTC	CSVEDRWRDYGYTF
TRBV5-1	few	TRBJ1-1	NA	TGCGCCAGCAGCTTGATTGGGAACACTGAAGCTTTCTTT	CASSLIGNTEAFF
TRBV25-1	many	TRBJ1-2	NA	TGTGCCAGCAGACCCGGGCCAGGGAACTATGGCTACACCTTC	CASRPGPGNYGYTF
TRBV27	NA	TRBJ1-5	TRBD1	TGTGCCAGCAGTCCCGGGACAGGAAACCTCCCCCAGCATTTT	CASSPGTGNLPQHF
TRBV6-1	NA	TRBJ2-7	NA	TGTGCCAGCAGTGAATCCGTCGGCAGGGACTACGAGCAGTACTTC	CASSESVGRDYEQYF
TRBV7-9	once	TRBJ1-1	NA	TGTGCCAGCAGCCGGACGCAGAACACTGAAGCTTTCTTT	CASSRTQNTEAFF
TRBV5-1	NA	TRBJ1-2	TRBD1	TGCGCCAGCAGCCGGACAGGGGATTCCTATGGCTACACCTTC	CASSRTGDSYGYTF
TRBV19	NA	TRBJ1-5	NA	TGTGCCAGTAGTATAGATGGCACAGCGAATCAGCCCCAGCATTTT	CASSIDGTANQPQHF
TRBV19	NA	TRBJ2-3	TRBD2	TGTGCCAGTAGTATCGGGGGGGGCCGTTCAGATACGCAGTATTTT	CASSIGGGRSDTQYF
TRBV30	NA	TRBJ2-6	NA	TGTGCCTGGAGTGTACGGGTCCTCTCCTCTGGGGCCAACGTCCTGACTTTC	CAWSVRVLSSGANVLTF